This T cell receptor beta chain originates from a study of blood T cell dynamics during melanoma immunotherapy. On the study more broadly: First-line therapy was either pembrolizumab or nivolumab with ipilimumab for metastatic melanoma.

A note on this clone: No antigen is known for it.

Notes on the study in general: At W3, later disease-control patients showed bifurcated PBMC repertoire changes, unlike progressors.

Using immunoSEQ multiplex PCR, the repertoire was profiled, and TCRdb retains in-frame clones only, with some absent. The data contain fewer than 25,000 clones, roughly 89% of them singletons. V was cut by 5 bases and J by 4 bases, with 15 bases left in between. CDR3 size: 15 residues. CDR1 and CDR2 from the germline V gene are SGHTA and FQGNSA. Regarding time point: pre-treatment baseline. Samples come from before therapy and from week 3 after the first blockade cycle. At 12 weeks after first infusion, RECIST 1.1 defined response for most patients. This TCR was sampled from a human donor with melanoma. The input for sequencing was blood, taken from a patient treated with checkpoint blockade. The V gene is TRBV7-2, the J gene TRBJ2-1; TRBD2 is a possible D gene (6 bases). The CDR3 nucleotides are TGTGCCAGCAGCCCCCCTAGGGCGGGATACAATGAGCAGTTCTTC. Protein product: CASSPPRAGYNEQFF.